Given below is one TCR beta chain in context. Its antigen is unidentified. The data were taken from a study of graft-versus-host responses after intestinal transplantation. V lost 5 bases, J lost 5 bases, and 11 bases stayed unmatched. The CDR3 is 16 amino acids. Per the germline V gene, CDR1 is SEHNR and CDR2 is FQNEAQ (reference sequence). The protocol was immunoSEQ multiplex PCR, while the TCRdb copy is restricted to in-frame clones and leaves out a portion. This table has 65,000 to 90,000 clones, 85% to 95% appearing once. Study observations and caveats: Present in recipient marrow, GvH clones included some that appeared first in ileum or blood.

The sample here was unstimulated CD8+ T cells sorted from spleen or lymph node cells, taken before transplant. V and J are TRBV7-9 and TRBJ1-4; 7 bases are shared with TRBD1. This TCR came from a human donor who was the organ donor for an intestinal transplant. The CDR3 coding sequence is TGTGCCAGCAGCCGGGACAGCCTGGGGGGAAATGAAAAACTGTTTTTT. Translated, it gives CASSRDSLGGNEKLFF.